A selection of T cell receptor beta chains follows, all from one sample in a study of T cell clones after liver transplantation. Assay: immunoSEQ multiplex PCR; the TCRdb copy retains only in-frame clones and omits some. Of tens of thousands of clones in the sample, about 71% were seen once. Material: CD4+ T cells from blood, obtained at the roughly 16-month timepoint. These receptors originate from a human patient who received a liver transplant. Some T cells may be provided by the graft donor. The CDR3 runs from the conserved cysteine through the conserved F or W. Fields, in order: J gene, V gene, clone size, D gene, CDR3 DNA, CDR3 protein. The D gene is left open where the match is weak. Rows may omit the clone size; those that give it use once, few, many or a size class.

TRBJ1-1 TRBV10-3 NA NA TGTGCCATCAGTGAGTACGGAGGGCGGAACACTGAAGCTTTCTTT CAISEYGGRNTEAFF
TRBJ2-1 TRBV10-2 NA TRBD1 TGCGCCAGCGTGGGACAGGGAGACAATGAGCAGTTCTTC CASVGQGDNEQFF
TRBJ2-2 TRBV7-6 once TRBD2 TGTGCCAGCAGCCAGGGACTAGCTAGCACCGGGGAGCTGTTTTTT CASSQGLASTGELFF
TRBJ1-4 TRBV6-6 NA NA TGTGCCAGCAGTTACTCGACAGCAACTAATGAAAAACTGTTTTTT CASSYSTATNEKLFF
TRBJ1-1 TRBV2 NA NA TGTGCCACATCCGACAGAATGAACACTGAAGCTTTCTTT CATSDRMNTEAFF
TRBJ2-6 TRBV19 NA TRBD1 TGTGCCAGTATCGGCTTTCGGGACAGCTCTGGGGCCAACGTCCTGACTTTC CASIGFRDSSGANVLTF
TRBJ1-1 TRBV6-6 NA NA TGTGCCAGCAGTCAACAGGGAAGTGGAACTGAAGCTTTCTTT CASSQQGSGTEAFF
TRBJ2-1 TRBV27 NA NA TGTGCCAGCAGTTCCCTCCTTTACAATGAGCAGTTCTTC CASSSLLYNEQFF
TRBJ2-1 TRBV14 NA NA TGTGCCAGCAGCCGATATTCCGGGTGGGACTACAATGAGCAGTTCTTC CASSRYSGWDYNEQFF
TRBJ1-5 TRBV18 NA NA TGTGCCAGCTCACCAAGTATAAATCAGCCCCAGCATTTT CASSPSINQPQHF
TRBJ2-3 TRBV2 NA TRBD1 TGTGCCAGCTCAACCCCTCCAGGGGGCCCGAGCACAGATACGCAGTATTTT CASSTPPGGPSTDTQYF
TRBJ1-5 TRBV27 NA NA TGTGCCAGCAGTAATACCCTAGGTCAAAATCAGCCCCAGCATTTT CASSNTLGQNQPQHF
TRBJ2-1 TRBV2 NA NA TGTGCCAGCAGTGAATTCCGGCCCAGTGAAATCAATGAGCAGTTCTTC CASSEFRPSEINEQFF
TRBJ1-1 TRBV29-1 medium-sized NA TGCAGCGTTGACAGGGTAGGAACTGAAGCTTTCTTT CSVDRVGTEAFF
TRBJ1-4 TRBV2 NA NA TGTGCCAGCAGTGTAGGGGGACTTGAAAAACTGTTTTTT CASSVGGLEKLFF
TRBJ2-2 TRBV7-2 NA NA TGTGCCAGCAGCTTAGTGGGTCACGGGGAGCTGTTTTTT CASSLVGHGELFF
TRBJ2-7 TRBV27 few NA TGTGCCAGCAGTTCGGTAACAGACACATTGGGTGAGCAGTACTTC CASSSVTDTLGEQYF
TRBJ1-1 TRBV5-1 NA NA TGCGCCAGCAGCTTAAGTACCAACACTGAAGCTTTCTTT CASSLSTNTEAFF
TRBJ1-2 TRBV5-6 NA TRBD1 TGTGCCAGCAGACCGACAGGGGGGAGCTATGGCTACACCTTC CASRPTGGSYGYTF
TRBJ1-4 TRBV19 NA NA TGTGCCAGTAGTATGGGGGAAAAACTGTTTTTT CASSMGEKLFF
TRBJ1-1 TRBV7-2 NA NA TGTGCCAGCAGCTTAGGGTCCAGGAACACTGAAGCTTTCTTT CASSLGSRNTEAFF
TRBJ2-3 TRBV7-2 few TRBD2 TGTGCCAGCAGCCCCGGCGGGGGTCAGGGAGCAGATACGCAGTATTTT CASSPGGGQGADTQYF
TRBJ2-5 TRBV6-1 NA NA TGTGCCAGCAGTGACGGGTGGGGGCTAGCTTTTAAGACCCAGTACTTC CASSDGWGLAFKTQYF
TRBJ2-3 TRBV29-1 NA TRBD1 TGCAGCGTTCTCCAGGGGGCACATACGCAGTATTTT CSVLQGAHTQYF
TRBJ2-1 TRBV7-2 many NA TGTGCCAGCAGCCCCGTTGACGGGACTCCCACCGTTAAGCAGTTCTTC CASSPVDGTPTVKQFF
TRBJ2-7 TRBV28 NA NA TGTGCCAGCAGTTTAACCACTTCTAACTCCTACGAGCAGTACTTC CASSLTTSNSYEQYF
TRBJ1-1 TRBV15 many NA TGTGCCACCAGCAGAGATTTCGCGGGGACTGAAGCTTTCTTT CATSRDFAGTEAFF
TRBJ2-1 TRBV30 NA NA TGTGCCTGGAGTCCCTTGTCGTCACAAATCTCCTACAATGAGCAGTTCTTC CAWSPLSSQISYNEQFF
TRBJ2-7 TRBV4-1 NA NA TGCGCCAGCAGCCCAGCCGGGACTCGCTCCTACGAGCAGTACTTC CASSPAGTRSYEQYF
TRBJ1-5 TRBV6-1 NA TRBD1 TGTGCCAGCAGTGGCCAGGGGGGGCCTCAGCCCCAGCATTTT CASSGQGGPQPQHF